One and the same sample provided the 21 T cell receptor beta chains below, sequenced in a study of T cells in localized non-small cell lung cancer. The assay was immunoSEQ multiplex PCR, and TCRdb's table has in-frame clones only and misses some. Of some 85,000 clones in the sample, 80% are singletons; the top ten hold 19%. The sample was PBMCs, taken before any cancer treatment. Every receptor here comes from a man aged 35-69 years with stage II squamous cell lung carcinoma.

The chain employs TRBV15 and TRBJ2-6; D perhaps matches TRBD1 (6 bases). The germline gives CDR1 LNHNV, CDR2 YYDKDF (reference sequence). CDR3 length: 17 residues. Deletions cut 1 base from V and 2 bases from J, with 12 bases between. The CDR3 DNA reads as TGTGCCACCAGCAGAGTTCCGTACAGGGCTGGGGCCAACGTCCTGACTTTC. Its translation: CATSRVPYRAGANVLTF.

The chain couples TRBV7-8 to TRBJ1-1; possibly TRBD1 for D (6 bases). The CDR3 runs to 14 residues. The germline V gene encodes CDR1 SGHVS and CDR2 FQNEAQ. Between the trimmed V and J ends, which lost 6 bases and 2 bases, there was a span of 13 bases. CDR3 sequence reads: CASSHVQGNTEAFF. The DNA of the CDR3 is TGTGCCAGCAGTCATGTACAGGGTAACACTGAAGCTTTCTTT.

CDR3 residues: CASSARTVNTGELFF. The CDR3 coding sequence is TGTGCCAGCAGCGCTCGGACGGTGAACACCGGGGAGCTGTTTTTT. The chain is built from TRBV7-9 and TRBJ2-2; no firm D call. CDR1 and CDR2 (germline): SEHNR, FQNEAQ (reference sequence). CDR3 length: 15 residues. Trimming shortened V by 5 bases and J by 1 base, and 11 bases separated the two germline ends.

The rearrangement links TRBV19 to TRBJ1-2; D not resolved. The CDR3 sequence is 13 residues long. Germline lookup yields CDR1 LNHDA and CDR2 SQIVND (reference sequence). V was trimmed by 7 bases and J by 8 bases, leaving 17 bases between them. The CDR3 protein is CASTPQDSLGYTF. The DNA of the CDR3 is TGTGCCAGTACCCCGCAGGATTCTTTGGGCTACACCTTC.

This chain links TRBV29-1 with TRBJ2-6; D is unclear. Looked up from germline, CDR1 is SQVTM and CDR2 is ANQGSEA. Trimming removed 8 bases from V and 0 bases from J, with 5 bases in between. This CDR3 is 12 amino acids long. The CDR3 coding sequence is TGCAGCAGTCTCTCTGGGGCCAACGTCCTGACTTTC. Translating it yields CSSLSGANVLTF.

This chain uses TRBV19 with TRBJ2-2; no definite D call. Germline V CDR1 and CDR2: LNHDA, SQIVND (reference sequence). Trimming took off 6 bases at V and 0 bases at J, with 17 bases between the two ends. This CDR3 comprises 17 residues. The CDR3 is CASRATVGTANTGELFF. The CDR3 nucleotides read TGTGCCAGTAGGGCTACGGTCGGAACCGCGAACACCGGGGAGCTGTTTTTT.

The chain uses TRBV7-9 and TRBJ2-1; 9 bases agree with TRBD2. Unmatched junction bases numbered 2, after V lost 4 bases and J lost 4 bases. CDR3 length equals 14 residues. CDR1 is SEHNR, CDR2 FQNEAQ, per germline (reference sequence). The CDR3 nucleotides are TGTGCCAGCAGCTCCCTAGCGGGGTACAATGAGCAGTTCTTC. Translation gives CASSSLAGYNEQFF.

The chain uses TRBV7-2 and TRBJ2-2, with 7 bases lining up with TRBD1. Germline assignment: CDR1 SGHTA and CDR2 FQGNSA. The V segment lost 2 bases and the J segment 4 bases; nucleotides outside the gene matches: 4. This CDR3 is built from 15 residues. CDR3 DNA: TGTGCCAGCAGCTTAAAACAGGGGACCACCGGGGAGCTGTTTTTT. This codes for CASSLKQGTTGELFF.

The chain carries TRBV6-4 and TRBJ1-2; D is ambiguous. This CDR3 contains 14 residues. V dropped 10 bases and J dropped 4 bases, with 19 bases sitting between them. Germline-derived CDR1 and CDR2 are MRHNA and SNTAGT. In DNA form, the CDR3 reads TGTGCCACCCACCCAAGGGAGGGAACCTATGGCTACACCTTC. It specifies CATHPREGTYGYTF.

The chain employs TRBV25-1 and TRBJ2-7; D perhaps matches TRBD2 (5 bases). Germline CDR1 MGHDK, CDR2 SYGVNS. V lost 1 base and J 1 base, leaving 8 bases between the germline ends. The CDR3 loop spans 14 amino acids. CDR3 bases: TGTGCCAGCAGTGAATCGGAGGCATCCTACGAGCAGTACTTC. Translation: CASSESEASYEQYF.

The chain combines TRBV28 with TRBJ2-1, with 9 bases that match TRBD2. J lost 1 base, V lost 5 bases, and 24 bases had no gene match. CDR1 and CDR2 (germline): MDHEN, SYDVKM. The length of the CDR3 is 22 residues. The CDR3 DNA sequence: TGTGCCAGCAGTGAGACCCCCGGGTGGGGTTCTAGCGGGGACCTGTCCTACAATGAGCAGTTCTTC. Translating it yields CASSETPGWGSSGDLSYNEQFF.

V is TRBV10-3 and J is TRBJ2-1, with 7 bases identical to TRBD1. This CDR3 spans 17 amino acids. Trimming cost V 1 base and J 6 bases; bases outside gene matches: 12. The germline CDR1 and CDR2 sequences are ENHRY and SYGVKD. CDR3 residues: CAISELIGTAYSNEQFF. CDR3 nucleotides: TGTGCCATCAGTGAGTTAATCGGGACAGCTTACAGCAATGAGCAGTTCTTC.

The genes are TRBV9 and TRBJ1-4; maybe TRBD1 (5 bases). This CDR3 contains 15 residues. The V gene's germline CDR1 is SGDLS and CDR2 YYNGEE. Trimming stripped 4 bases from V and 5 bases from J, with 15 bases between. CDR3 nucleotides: TGTGCCAGCAGCCTTGGAGGGACGCCAAATGAAAAACTGTTTTTT. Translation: CASSLGGTPNEKLFF.

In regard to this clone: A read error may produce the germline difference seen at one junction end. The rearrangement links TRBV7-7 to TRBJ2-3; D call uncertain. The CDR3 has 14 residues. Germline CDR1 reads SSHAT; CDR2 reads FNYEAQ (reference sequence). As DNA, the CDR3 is TGTGCTAGCAGCGAAGGAAGTACCACAGATACGCAGTATTTT. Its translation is CASSEGSTTDTQYF.

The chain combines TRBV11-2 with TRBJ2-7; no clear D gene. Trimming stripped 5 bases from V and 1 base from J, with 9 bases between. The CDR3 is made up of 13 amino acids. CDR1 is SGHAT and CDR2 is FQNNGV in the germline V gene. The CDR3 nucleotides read TGTGCCAGCAGCCGGAGTGGGTCCTACGAGCAGTACTTC. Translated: CASSRSGSYEQYF.

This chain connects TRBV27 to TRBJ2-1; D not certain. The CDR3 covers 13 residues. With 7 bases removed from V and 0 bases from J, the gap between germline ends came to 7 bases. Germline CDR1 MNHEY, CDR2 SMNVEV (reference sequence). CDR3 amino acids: CASKGYSYNEQFF. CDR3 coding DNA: TGTGCCAGCAAGGGTTACTCCTACAATGAGCAGTTCTTC.

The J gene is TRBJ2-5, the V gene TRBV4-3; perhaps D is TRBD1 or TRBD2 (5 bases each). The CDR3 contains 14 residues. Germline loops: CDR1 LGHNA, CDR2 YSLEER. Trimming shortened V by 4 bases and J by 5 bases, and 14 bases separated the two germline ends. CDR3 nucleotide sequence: TGCGCCAGCAGCCTGGCAGGGACGGTGGAGACCCAGTACTTC. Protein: CASSLAGTVETQYF.

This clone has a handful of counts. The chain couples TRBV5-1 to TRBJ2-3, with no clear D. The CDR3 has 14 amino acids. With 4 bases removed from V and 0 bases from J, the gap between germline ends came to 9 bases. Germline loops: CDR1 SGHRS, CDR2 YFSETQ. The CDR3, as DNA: TGCGCCAGCAGCCCGGACCCTAGCACAGATACGCAGTATTTT. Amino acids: CASSPDPSTDTQYF. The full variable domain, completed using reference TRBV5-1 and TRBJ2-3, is KAGVTQTPRYLIKTRGQQVTLSCSPISGHRSVSWYQQTPGQGLQFLFEYFSETQRNKGNFPGRFSGRQFSNSRSEMNVSTLELGDSALYLCASSPDPSTDTQYFGPGTRLTVL.

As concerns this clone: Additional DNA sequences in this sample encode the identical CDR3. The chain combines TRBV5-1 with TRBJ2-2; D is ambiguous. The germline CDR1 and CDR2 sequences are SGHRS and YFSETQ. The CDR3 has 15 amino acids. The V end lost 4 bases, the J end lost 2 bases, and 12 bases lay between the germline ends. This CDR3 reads CASSRTNQNTGELFF. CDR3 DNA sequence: TGCGCCAGCAGCCGGACGAATCAAAACACCGGGGAGCTGTTTTTT.

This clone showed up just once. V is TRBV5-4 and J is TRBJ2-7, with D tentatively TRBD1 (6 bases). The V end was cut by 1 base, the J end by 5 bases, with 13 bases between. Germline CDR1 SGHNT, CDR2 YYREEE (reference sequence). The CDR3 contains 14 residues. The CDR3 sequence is CASSLTVTGHEQYF. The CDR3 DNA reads TGTGCCAGCAGCTTGACCGTGACAGGTCACGAGCAGTACTTC. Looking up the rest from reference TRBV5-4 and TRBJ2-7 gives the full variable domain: ETGVTQSPTHLIKTRGQQVTLRCSSQSGHNTVSWYQQALGQGPQFIFQYYREEENGRGNFPPRFSGLQFPNYSSELNVNALELDDSALYLCASSLTVTGHEQYFGPGTRLTVT.

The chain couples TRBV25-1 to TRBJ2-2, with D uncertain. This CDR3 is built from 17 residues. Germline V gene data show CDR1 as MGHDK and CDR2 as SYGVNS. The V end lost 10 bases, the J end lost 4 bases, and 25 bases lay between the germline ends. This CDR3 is CATLDQINPGATGELFF. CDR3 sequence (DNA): TGTGCCACCTTGGACCAAATTAACCCCGGAGCCACCGGGGAGCTGTTTTTT.